This T cell receptor (beta chain) was observed in a study of patients and donors after allogeneic stem cell transplantation. V was pared by 6 bases and J by 4 bases, with 5 bases of the junction left unmatched. This CDR3 comprises 14 residues. TCRdb recomputed calls from the RT-PCR reads with MiXCR, one row per CDR3 protein. This table has about 87,000 distinct CDR3 sequences, 5% appearing once. The table lists this clonotype with many counts. Material for sequencing was blood, either unsorted or a sorted T cell fraction (not recorded which). This receptor was obtained from a human donor who was either an allogeneic HSCT recipient or a stem cell or donor lymphocyte infusion donor (not recorded which). It is not recorded whose cells these are; they may come from a transplant donor. The genes are TRBV12-3 or TRBV12-4 and TRBJ1-3, with TRBD1 identical over 8 bases. The chain's CDR3 is CASSPGGTGNTIYF. The CDR3 DNA reads TGTGCCAGCAGCCCAGGGGGCACGGGAAACACCATATATTTT.